This T cell receptor beta chain comes out of a study of cytotoxic CD8 clonotypes in ibrutinib-treated CLL. Study background: Response sampling occurred after a median around 12 months of treatment (range 6 to 36).

A few counts support this clone. The antigen remains unidentified. The table came from immunoSEQ multiplex PCR; TCRdb's copy has only in-frame clones and leaves some out. The data show 200,000 to 250,000 clones, 70% seen once. Regarding the study as a whole: Sustained-remission and progressing patients were not sampled at matched times. Before falling back toward baseline at progression, clonality had risen at the time of ibrutinib response.

From germline, CDR1 is MNHEY and CDR2 SMNVEV (reference sequence). Trimming removed 5 bases from V and 15 bases from J, with 20 bases in between. This CDR3 region has 13 residues. The sequence came from a human donor with chronic lymphocytic leukemia. V gene TRBV27 combines with J gene TRBJ2-1; weak D call: TRBD1 (6 bases). The sample in question was PBMCs, obtained after 24 months of ibrutinib treatment. CDR3 residues: CASSSRGGRDAFF. As DNA, the CDR3 is TGTGCCAGCAGTAGCCGAGGGGGTCGGGATGCGTTCTTC.